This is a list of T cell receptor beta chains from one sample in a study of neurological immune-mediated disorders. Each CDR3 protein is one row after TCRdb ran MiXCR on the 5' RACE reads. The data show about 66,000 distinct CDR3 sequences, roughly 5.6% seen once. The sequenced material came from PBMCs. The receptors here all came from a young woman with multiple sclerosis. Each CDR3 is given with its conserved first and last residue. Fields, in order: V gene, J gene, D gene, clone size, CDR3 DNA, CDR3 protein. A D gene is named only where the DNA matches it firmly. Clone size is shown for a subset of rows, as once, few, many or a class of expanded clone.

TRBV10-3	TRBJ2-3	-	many	TGTGCCATCAGCCTAATAAGGGGGGGTACAGATACGCAGTATTTT	CAISLIRGGTDTQYF
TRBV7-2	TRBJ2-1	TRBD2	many	TGTGCCAGCAGCTTACCGACTAGCGGGAACAATGAGCAGTTCTTC	CASSLPTSGNNEQFF
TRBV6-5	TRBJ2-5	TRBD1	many	TGTGCCAGCAGTTCTACTACAGGGGGGACCCAGTACTTC	CASSSTTGGTQYF
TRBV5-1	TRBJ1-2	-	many	TGCGCCAGCAGCCTAACTCGACCAGGGTTATATGGCTACACCTTC	CASSLTRPGLYGYTF
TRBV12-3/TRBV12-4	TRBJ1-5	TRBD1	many	TGTGCCAGTCACAGGGGGTACGGGCAGCCCCAGCATTTT	CASHRGYGQPQHF
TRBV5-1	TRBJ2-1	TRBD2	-	TGCGCCAGCAGCGGAGCGGGGGCTACCTACAATGAGCAGTTCTTC	CASSGAGATYNEQFF
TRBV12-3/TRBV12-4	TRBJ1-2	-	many	TGTGCCAGCAGTCCCGGGACAAGGAGTATCTATGGCTACACCTTC	CASSPGTRSIYGYTF
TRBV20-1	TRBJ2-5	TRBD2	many	TGCAGTGCTAGAGAACCGCACGCGGGGGAGGAGACCCAGTACTTC	CSAREPHAGEETQYF
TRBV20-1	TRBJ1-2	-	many	TGCAGTGCTAGTTCGGCAGGTTATGGCTACACCTTC	CSASSAGYGYTF
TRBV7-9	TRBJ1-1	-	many	TGTGCCAGCAGCTTAGTTGGGGAAGCTTTCTTT	CASSLVGEAFF
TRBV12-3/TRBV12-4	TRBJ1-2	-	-	TGTGCCAGCAGCCCCTCGGGGAACTATGGCTACACCTTC	CASSPSGNYGYTF
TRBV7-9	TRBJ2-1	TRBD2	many	TGTGCCAGCAGCCGCACTGGCGGGGGGGGCAATGAGCAGTTCTTC	CASSRTGGGGNEQFF
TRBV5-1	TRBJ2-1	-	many	TGCGCCAGCAGCTTGAGGACTGGCGTGGGTGAGCAGTTCTTC	CASSLRTGVGEQFF
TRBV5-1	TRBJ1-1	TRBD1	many	TGCGCCAGCAGCACGGGGACAGGGCTGTTTATGTCTTTCTTT	CASSTGTGLFMSFF
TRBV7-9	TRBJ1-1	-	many	TGTGCCAGCAGCCCTGCACAGGGTAGGTCGACTTTCTTT	CASSPAQGRSTFF
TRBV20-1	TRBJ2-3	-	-	TGCAGTGCTAGGGGACTCATCACAGATACGCAGTATTTT	CSARGLITDTQYF
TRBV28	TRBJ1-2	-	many	TGTGCCAGCAGTTCGCCCATTACGGGGGGCGCTCCAGGCTACACCTTC	CASSSPITGGAPGYTF
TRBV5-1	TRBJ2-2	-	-	TGCGCCAGCAGCTTGGGGGCGGTATCGAACACCGGGGAGCTGTTTTTT	CASSLGAVSNTGELFF
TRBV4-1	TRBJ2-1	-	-	TGCGCCAGCAGAAAAGGCAATGAGCAGTTCTTC	CASRKGNEQFF
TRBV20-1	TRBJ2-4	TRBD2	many	TGCAGTGGAGGTAGCGGGGTGGCCAAAAACATTCAGTACTTC	CSGGSGVAKNIQYF
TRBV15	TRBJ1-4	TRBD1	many	TGTGCCACCAGCAGACGACAGGGGGCAAAGGAAAAACTGTTTTTT	CATSRRQGAKEKLFF
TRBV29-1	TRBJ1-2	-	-	TGCAGCGTAGACATCTATAGGGGAAACGGGGGCTACACCTTC	CSVDIYRGNGGYTF
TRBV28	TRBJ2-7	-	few	TGTGCCAGCAGTGTTACAGGCCCAGGGCCTTACTACGAGCAGTACTTC	CASSVTGPGPYYEQYF
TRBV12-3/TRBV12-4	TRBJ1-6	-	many	TGTGCCAGCACCAAACGCGGGGGGGATCCCCTCCACTTT	CASTKRGGDPLHF
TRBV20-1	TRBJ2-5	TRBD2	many	TGCAGTGCTAGCGCAACTAGCGGGGTTAGGGAGACCCAGTACTTC	CSASATSGVRETQYF
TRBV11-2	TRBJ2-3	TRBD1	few	TGTGCCAGCAGCCCAAGACAGGGGGCTCAAGATACGCAGTATTTT	CASSPRQGAQDTQYF
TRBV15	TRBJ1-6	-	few	TGTGCCACCAGCAGAGCAGGGAATTCACCCCTCCACTTT	CATSRAGNSPLHF
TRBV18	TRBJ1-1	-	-	TGTGCCAGCTCAACATTCGACAGGAGTGAAGCTTTCTTT	CASSTFDRSEAFF
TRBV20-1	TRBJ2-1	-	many	TGCAGTGCTAGCGGGGAAGGAGACAATGAGCAGTTCTTC	CSASGEGDNEQFF
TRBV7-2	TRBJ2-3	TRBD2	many	TGTGCCAGCAGCTTAGGCGGGGGGGCCACAGATACGCAGTATTTT	CASSLGGGATDTQYF
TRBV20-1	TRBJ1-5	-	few	TGCAGTGCTAGAGGGCGGGGGCGAGGGCCCCAGCATTTT	CSARGRGRGPQHF
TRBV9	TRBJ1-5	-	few	-	CASSVGPGNQPQNF
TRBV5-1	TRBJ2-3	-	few	TGCGCCAGCAGCTTGAGTGCGAGCACAGATACGCAGTATTTT	CASSLSASTDTQYF
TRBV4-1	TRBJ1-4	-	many	TGCGCCAGCAGCCTGTTAACCGGGGGGCGAGAAAAACTGTTTTTT	CASSLLTGGREKLFF
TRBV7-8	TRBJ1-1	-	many	TGTGCCAGCAGCTTGTACAACTCCCACACTGAAGCTTTCTTT	CASSLYNSHTEAFF
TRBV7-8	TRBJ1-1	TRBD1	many	TGTGCCAGCAGTTTGGACAGGGCGGGTCGGGCTTTCTTT	CASSLDRAGRAFF
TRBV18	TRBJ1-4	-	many	TGTGCCAGCTCTTACAGTGGGGGCACTAATGAAAAACTGTTTTTT	CASSYSGGTNEKLFF
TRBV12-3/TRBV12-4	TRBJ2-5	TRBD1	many	TGTGCCAGCACCCTCCGGACAGGGTCGACCCGGGAGACCCAGTACTTC	CASTLRTGSTRETQYF
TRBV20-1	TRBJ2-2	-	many	TGCAGTGCTAGTCGGGGGCGAACAGGGGTCGCCGGGGAGCTGTTTTTT	CSASRGRTGVAGELFF
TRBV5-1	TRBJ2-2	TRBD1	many	TGCGCCAGCAGCTCCTCCGGGACAGGGCACACCGGGGAGCTGTTTTTT	CASSSSGTGHTGELFF
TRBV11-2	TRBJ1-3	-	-	TGTGCCAGCAGCTTAGAGGCTCGGGGCGCTGGAAACACCATATATTTT	CASSLEARGAGNTIYF
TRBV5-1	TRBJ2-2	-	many	TGCGCCAGCAGCTTGGTTCGATACACCGGGGAGCTGTTTTTT	CASSLVRYTGELFF
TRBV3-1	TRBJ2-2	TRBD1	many	TGTGCCAGCAGCCAAGGCCCGACAGGGGCAAGGGCGAACACCGGGGAGCTGTTTTTT	CASSQGPTGARANTGELFF
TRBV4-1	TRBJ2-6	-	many	TGCGCCAGCAGCCCCCCTACGGGGGCCTCTGGGGCCAACGTCCTGACTTTC	CASSPPTGASGANVLTF
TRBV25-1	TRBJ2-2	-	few	TGTGCCAGCAGTGAACTACAGCAAAACACCGGGGAGCTGTTTTTT	CASSELQQNTGELFF
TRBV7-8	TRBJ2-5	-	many	TGTGCCAGCAGCCCGGTCGCACTGATGCAAGAGACCCAGTACTTC	CASSPVALMQETQYF
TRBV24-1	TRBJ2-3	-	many	TGTGCCACCAGTGACCAAGGTGATCCCACAGATACGCAGTATTTT	CATSDQGDPTDTQYF
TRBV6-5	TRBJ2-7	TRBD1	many	TGTGCCAGCAGTTACTCGGGACAGGGGGTTTTCTACGAGCAGTACTTC	CASSYSGQGVFYEQYF
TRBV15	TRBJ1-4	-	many	TGTGCCACCAGCAGAGATGTTGGGTCGGAAAAACTGTTTTTT	CATSRDVGSEKLFF
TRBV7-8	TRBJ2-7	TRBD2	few	TGTGCCAGCAGCCCGGGACCGGGACTAGCGGGGGGGAGCTCCTACGAGCAGTACTTC	CASSPGPGLAGGSSYEQYF
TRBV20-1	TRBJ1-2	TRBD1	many	TGCAGTGCGGGGACAGGAACTTCTAACTATGGCTACACCTTC	CSAGTGTSNYGYTF
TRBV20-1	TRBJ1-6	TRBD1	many	TGCAGTGCCAGCCGGGACAGGGCCAATTCACCCCTCCACTTT	CSASRDRANSPLHF
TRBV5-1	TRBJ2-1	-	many	TGCGCCAGCAGCTTGGGGCTAGCCGTCTCCTACAATGAGCAGTTCTTC	CASSLGLAVSYNEQFF
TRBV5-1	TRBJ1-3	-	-	TGCGCCAGCGGTGACCGGAAATCTGGAAACACCATATATTTT	CASGDRKSGNTIYF